The clone carrying this TCR beta chain was seen just once. Trimming took 4 bases from V and 1 from J, leaving 14 bases between them. The CDR3 consists of 15 residues. The germline CDR1 and CDR2 sequences are SGHTA and FQGNSA. Using immunoSEQ multiplex PCR, the repertoire was profiled, and TCRdb retains in-frame clones only, with some absent. The profile covers around 160,000 clones, with 80% to 85% appearing a single time and 5% to 7% taken by the ten largest. Participant ages covered about 18 to 89 years across 24 US areas. The data belong to a study of blood T cell repertoires in COVID-19. The clonotype originates from a woman in her 50s who had been exposed to COVID-19. The V and J genes are TRBV7-2 and TRBJ2-7, with D maybe TRBD2 (6 bases). Material: PBMCs or T cells enriched from blood (not recorded which). The CDR3 region is CASSSYGGISYEQYF. DNA for the CDR3: TGTGCCAGCAGCTCCTATGGGGGGATATCCTACGAGCAGTACTTC.